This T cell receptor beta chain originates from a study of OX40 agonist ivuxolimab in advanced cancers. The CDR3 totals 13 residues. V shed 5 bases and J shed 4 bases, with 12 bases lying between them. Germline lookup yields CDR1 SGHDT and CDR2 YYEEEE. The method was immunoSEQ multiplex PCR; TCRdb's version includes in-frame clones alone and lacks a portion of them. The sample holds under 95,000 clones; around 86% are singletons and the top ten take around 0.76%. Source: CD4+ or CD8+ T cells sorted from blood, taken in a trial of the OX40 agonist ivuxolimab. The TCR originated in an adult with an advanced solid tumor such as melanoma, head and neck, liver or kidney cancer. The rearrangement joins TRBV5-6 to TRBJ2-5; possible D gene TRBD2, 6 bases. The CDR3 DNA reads TGTGCCAGCAGTCGGGTGGGGGGAGAGACCCAGTACTTC. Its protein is CASSRVGGETQYF.